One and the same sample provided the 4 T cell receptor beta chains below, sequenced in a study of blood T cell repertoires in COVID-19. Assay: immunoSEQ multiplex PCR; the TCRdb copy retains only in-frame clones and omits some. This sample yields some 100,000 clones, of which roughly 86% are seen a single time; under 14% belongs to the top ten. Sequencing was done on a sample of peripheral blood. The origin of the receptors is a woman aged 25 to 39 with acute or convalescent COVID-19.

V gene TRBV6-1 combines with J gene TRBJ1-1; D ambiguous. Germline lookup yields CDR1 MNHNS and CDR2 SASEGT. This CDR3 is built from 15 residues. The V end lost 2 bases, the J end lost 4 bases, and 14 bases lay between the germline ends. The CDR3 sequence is CASSEFWMSGTEAFF. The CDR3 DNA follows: TGTGCCAGCAGTGAATTCTGGATGTCGGGCACTGAAGCTTTCTTT.

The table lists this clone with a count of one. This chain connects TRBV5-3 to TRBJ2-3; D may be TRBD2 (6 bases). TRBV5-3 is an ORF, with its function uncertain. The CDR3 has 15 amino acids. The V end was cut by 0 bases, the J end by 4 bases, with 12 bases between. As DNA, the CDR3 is TGTGCCAGAAGCTTGGAGCGGGCCAGGGCAGATACGCAGTATTTT. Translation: CARSLERARADTQYF.

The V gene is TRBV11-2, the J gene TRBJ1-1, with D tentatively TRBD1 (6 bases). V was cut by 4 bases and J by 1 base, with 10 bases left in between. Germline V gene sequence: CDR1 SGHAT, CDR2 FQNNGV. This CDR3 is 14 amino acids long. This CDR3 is CASSSDSWNTEAFF. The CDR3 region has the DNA TGTGCCAGCAGCTCGGACAGCTGGAACACTGAAGCTTTCTTT.

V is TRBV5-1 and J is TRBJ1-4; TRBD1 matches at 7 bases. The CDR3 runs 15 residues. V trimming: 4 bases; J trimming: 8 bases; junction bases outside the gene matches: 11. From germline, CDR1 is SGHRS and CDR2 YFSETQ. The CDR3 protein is CASSARTGDFEKLFF. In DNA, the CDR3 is TGCGCCAGCAGCGCTCGGACAGGTGACTTCGAAAAACTGTTTTTT.